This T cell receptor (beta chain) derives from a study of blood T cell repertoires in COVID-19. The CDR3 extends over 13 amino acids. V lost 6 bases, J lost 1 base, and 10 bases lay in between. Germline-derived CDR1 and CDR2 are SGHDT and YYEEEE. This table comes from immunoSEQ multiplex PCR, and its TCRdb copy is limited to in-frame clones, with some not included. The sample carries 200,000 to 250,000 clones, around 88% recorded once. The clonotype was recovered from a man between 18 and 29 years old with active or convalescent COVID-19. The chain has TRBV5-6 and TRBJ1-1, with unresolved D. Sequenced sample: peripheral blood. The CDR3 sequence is CASTEAWNTEAFF. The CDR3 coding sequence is TGTGCCAGCACTGAGGCCTGGAACACTGAAGCTTTCTTT.